This T cell receptor (beta chain) was identified in a study of monozygotic twins with cystic fibrosis. As regards this clone: Its antigen is currently unknown.

Whole-study findings and limits: Monozygotic CF twins shared more identical nucleotide clonotypes than unrelated patients. V usage most resembled the co-twin in 13 of 16 pairs. In this small cohort, shared CDR3 numbers showed no association with age, concordance or disease severity. Median Simpson clonality of approximately 0.0091 suggested naive T cells predominated.

The CDR3 length is 14 residues. Deletions cut 1 base from V and 0 bases from J, with 6 bases between. CDR1 and CDR2 from the germline V gene are SGHTA and FQGNSA. Here immunoSEQ multiplex PCR was the method, and the copy in TCRdb shows in-frame clones only, minus some. The repertoire consists of tens of thousands of clones, with approximately 97% occurring once and the leading ten covering about 0.15%. Sequencing input: blood. The sequence was obtained from a girl aged 5-17 years with cystic fibrosis. The chain links TRBV7-2 to TRBJ1-2, with unresolved D. The CDR3 reads CASSLVGANYGYTF. The CDR3 bases are TGTGCCAGCAGCTTAGTGGGAGCTAACTATGGCTACACCTTC. The full variable domain, with the rest looked up from reference TRBV7-2 and TRBJ1-2, is GAGVSQSPSNKVTEKGKDVELRCDPISGHTALYWYRQSLGQGLEFLIYFQGNSAPDKSGLPSDRFSAERTGGSVSTLTIQRTQQEDSAVYLCASSLVGANYGYTFGSGTRLTVV.